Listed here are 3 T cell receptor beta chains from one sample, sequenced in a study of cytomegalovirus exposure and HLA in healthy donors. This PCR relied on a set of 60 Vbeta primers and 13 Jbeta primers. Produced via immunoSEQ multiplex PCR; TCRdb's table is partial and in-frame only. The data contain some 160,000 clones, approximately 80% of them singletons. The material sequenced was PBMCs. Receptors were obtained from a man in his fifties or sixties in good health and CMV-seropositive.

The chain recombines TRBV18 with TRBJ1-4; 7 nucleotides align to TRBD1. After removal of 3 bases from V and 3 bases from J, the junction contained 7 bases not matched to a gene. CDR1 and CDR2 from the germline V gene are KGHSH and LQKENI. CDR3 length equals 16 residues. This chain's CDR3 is CASSPNRQGANEKLFF. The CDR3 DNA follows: TGTGCCAGCTCACCGAATCGACAGGGAGCTAATGAAAAACTGTTTTTT.

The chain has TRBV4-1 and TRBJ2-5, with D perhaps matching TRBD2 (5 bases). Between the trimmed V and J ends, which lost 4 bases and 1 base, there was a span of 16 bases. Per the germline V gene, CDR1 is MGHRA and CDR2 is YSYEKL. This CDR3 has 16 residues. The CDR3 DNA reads TGCGCCAGCAGCCCGCTGAGGCTAGAGGGCCAAGAGACCCAGTACTTC. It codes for CASSPLRLEGQETQYF.

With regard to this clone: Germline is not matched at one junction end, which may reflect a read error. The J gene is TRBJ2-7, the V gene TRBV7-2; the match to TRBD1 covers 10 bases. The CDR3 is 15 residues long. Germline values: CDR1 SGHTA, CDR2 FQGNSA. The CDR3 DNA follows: TGTGCCAGCACCTTAGACAGGGGGCAAAACTACGAGCAGTACTTC. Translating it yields CASTLDRGQNYEQYF. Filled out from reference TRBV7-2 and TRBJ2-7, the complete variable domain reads GAGVSQSPSNKVTEKGKDVELRCDPISGHTALYWYRQSLGQGLEFLIYFQGNSAPDKSGLPSDRFSAERTGGSVSTLTIQRTQQEDSAVYLCASTLDRGQNYEQYFGPGTRLTVT.